Each of the 7 T cell receptor beta chains below was sequenced from the same sample in a study of breast tumors, draining lymph nodes, adjacent tissues. TCRdb ran MiXCR on the multiplex PCR reads and lists one entry per CDR3 protein. Counted here are about 47,000 distinct CDR3 sequences, 20% to 25% occurring once; the ten biggest clones make up about 7.8%. Material: breast tumor tissue. The receptors originated from a female donor with breast cancer. Some clones in this sample may be carry-over from other donors' samples.

This clonotype was picked up many times. The chain carries TRBV11-3 and TRBJ2-1; TRBD2 is a possible D gene (5 bases). The CDR3 sequence is 14 residues long. V was shortened by 5 bases and J by 4 bases, with 12 bases between the two germline ends. Germline V gene lookup returns CDR1 SGHNT and CDR2 YENEEA. CDR3 sequence: CASSPNKRYNEQFF. For the CDR3, the DNA is TGTGCCAGCAGCCCAAATAAGCGGTACAATGAGCAGTTCTTC.

At least ten counts were recorded for this clonotype. The rearrangement links TRBV10-1 to TRBJ1-2; D possibly corresponds to TRBD1 (5 bases). The CDR3 has 13 residues. V was pared by 4 bases and J by 4 bases, with 10 bases between. Germline V gene data show CDR1 as WNHNN and CDR2 as SYGVQD (reference sequence). The CDR3 DNA is TGCGCCAGCAGTGGAGGGGACGGCTATGGCTACACCTTC. Translation: CASSGGDGYGYTF.

Ten or more counts support this clonotype. The chain employs TRBV7-8 and TRBJ2-3; D uncertain. V dropped 4 bases and J dropped 6 bases, with 17 bases sitting between them. The CDR3 extends over 15 amino acids. Germline CDR1 reads SGHVS; CDR2 reads FQNEAQ. The CDR3 is CASSSSRMGRDTQYF. In DNA form, the CDR3 reads TGTGCCAGCAGCTCCTCGCGAATGGGCAGGGATACGCAGTATTTT.

This clonotype was seen ten or more times. V and J are TRBV9 and TRBJ2-1; no clear D. V was clipped by 3 bases and J by 4 bases, with 8 bases between them. Germline CDR1 and CDR2: SGDLS and YYNGEE. This CDR3 spans 13 amino acids. CDR3 amino acids: CASSEDGYNEQFF. CDR3 sequence (DNA): TGTGCCAGCAGCGAGGACGGATACAATGAGCAGTTCTTC. The variable domain in full, completed from reference TRBV9 and TRBJ2-1, reads DSGVTQTPKHLITATGQRVTLRCSPRSGDLSVYWYQQSLDQGLQFLIQYYNGEERAKGNILERFSAQQFPDLHSELNLSSLELGDSALYFCASSEDGYNEQFFGPGTRLTVL.

In this sample, this clonotype turned up many times. J is TRBJ2-7 and V is TRBV5-1; the D is unclear. CDR3 length: 13 amino acids. Trimming stripped 0 bases from V and 3 bases from J, with 7 bases between. Germline-derived CDR1 and CDR2 are SGHRS and YFSETQ. The CDR3 sequence: CASSLAENYEQYF. The DNA of the CDR3 is TGCGCCAGCAGCTTGGCCGAAAACTACGAGCAGTACTTC.

There are many counts of this clonotype. The rearrangement joins TRBV28 to TRBJ2-7; D is unclear. Looked up from germline, CDR1 is MDHEN and CDR2 is SYDVKM. The CDR3 runs 12 residues. The V end was cut by 5 bases, the J end by 5 bases, with 10 bases between. The CDR3 is CASSATPNEQYF. CDR3 nucleotides: TGTGCCAGCAGTGCCACCCCGAACGAGCAGTACTTC.

This clonotype was seen many times. The chain recombines TRBV27 with TRBJ1-6, with a possible D match to TRBD1 (5 bases). The CDR3 sequence is 14 residues long. V lost 4 bases, J lost 11 bases, and 15 bases lay in between. Looked up from germline, CDR1 is MNHEY and CDR2 is SMNVEV (reference sequence). CDR3 coding DNA: TGTGCCAGCAGTTCTGGGACGGGGAAGGCACCCCTCCACTTT. It encodes CASSSGTGKAPLHF.